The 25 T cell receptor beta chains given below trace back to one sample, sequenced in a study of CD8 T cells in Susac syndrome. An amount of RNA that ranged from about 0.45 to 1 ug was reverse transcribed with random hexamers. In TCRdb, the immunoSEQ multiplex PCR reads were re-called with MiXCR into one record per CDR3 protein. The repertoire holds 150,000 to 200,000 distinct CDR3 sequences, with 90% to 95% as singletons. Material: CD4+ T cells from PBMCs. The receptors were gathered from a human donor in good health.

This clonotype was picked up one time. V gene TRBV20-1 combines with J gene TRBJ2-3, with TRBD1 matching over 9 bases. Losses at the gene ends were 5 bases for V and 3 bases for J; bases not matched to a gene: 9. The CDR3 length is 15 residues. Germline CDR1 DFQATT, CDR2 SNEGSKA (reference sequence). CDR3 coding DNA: TGCAGTGCTCGGGGTTTAGGACAGGGGACAGATACGCAGTATTTT. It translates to CSARGLGQGTDTQYF.

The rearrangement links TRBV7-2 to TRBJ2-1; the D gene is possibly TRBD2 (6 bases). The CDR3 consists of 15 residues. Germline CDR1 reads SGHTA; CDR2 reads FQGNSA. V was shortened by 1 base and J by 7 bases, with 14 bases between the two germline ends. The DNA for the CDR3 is TGTGCCAGCAGCTTAGGAGGTCTAGCGCTGAATGAGCAGTTCTTC. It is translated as CASSLGGLALNEQFF.

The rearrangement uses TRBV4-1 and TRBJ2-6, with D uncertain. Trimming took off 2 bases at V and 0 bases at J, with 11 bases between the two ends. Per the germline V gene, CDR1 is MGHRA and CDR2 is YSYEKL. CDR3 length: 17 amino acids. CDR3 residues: CASSQTASNSGANVLTF. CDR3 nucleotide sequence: TGCGCCAGCAGCCAAACAGCGTCCAACTCTGGGGCCAACGTCCTGACTTTC.

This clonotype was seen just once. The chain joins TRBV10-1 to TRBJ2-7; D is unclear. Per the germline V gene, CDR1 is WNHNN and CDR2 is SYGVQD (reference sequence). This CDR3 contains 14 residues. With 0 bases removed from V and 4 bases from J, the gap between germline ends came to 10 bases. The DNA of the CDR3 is TGCGCCAGCAGTGAGTCAGGCTCGCGGTACGAGCAGTACTTC. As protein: CASSESGSRYEQYF.

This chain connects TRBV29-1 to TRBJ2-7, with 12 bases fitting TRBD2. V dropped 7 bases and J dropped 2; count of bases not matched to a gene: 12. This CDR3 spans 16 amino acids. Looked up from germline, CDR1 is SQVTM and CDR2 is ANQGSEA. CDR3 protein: CSASTSGRYYAYEQYF. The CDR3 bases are TGCAGCGCTTCGACTAGCGGGAGATATTACGCCTACGAGCAGTACTTC.

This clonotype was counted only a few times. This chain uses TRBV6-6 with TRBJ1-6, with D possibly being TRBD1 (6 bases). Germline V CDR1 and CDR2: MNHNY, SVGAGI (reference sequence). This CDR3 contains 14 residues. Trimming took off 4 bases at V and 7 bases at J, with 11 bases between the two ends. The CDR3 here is CASSSTGLNSPLHF. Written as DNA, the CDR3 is TGTGCCAGCAGTTCGACAGGACTGAATTCACCCCTCCACTTT.

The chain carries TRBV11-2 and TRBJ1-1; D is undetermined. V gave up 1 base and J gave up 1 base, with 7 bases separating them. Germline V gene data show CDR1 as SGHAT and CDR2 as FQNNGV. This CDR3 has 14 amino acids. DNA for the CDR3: TGTGCCAGCAGCTTAGGTCAGCCGAACACTGAAGCTTTCTTT. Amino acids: CASSLGQPNTEAFF.

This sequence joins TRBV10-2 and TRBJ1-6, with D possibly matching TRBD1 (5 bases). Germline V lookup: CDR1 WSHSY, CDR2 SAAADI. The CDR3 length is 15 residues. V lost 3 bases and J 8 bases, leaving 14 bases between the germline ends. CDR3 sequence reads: CASSEVQGMDSPLHF. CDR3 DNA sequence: TGCGCCAGCAGTGAAGTTCAGGGTATGGATTCACCCCTCCACTTT.

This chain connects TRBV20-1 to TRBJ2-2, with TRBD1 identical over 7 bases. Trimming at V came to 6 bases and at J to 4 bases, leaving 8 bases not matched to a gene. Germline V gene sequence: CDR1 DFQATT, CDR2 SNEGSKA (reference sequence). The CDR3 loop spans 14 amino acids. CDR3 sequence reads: CSAVDRETTGELFF. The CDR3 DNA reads TGCAGTGCAGTCGACAGGGAGACCACCGGGGAGCTGTTTTTT.

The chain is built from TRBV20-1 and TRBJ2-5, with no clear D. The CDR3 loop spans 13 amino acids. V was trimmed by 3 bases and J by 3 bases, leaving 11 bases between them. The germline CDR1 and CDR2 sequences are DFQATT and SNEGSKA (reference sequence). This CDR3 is CSARFSEKETQYF. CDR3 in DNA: TGCAGTGCTAGGTTTTCAGAAAAAGAGACCCAGTACTTC.

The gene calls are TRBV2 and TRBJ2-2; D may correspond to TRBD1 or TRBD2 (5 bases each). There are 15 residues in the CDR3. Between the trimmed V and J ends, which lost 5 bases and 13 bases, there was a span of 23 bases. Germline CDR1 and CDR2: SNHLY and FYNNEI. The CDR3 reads CASSNPRDRNPGLFF. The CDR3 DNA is TGTGCCAGCAGTAATCCCCGGGACCGCAACCCGGGGCTGTTTTTT. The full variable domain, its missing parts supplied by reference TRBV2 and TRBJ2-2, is EPEVTQTPSHQVTQMGQEVILRCVPISNHLYFYWYRQILGQKVEFLVSFYNNEISEKSEIFDDQFSVERPDGSNFTLKIRSTKLEDSAMYFCASSNPRDRNPGLFFGEGSRLTVL.

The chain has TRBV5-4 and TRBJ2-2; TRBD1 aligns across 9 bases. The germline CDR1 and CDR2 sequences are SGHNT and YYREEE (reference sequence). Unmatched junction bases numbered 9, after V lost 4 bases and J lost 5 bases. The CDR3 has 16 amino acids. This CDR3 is CASSAPGTGWTGELFF. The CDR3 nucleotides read TGTGCCAGCAGCGCTCCCGGGACAGGGTGGACCGGGGAGCTGTTTTTT.

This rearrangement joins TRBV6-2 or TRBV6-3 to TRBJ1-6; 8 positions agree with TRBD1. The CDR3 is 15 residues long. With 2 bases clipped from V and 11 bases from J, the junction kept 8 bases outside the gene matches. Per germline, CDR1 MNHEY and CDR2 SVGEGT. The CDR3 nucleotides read TGTGCCAGCAGTTACCCCGGACAGGGTACGGCACCCCTCCACTTT. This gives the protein CASSYPGQGTAPLHF.

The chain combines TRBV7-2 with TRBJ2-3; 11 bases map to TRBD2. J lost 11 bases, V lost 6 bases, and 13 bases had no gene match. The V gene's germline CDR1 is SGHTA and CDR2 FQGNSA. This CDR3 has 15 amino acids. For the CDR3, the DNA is TGTGCCAGCAGGAGGGGACTAGCGGTCCAGGGTAGGCAGTATTTT. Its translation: CASRRGLAVQGRQYF.

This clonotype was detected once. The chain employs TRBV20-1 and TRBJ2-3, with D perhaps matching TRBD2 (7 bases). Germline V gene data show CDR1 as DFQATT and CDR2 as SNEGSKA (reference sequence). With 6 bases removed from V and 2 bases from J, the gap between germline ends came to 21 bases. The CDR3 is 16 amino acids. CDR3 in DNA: TGCAGTGCCTACGAGTGGGGGGGCGGGGACACAGATACGCAGTATTTT. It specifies CSAYEWGGGDTDTQYF.

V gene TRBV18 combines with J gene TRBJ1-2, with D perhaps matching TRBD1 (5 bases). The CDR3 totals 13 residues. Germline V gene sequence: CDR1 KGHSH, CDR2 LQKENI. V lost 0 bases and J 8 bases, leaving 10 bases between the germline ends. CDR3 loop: CASSPPGRGGYTF. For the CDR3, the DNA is TGTGCCAGCTCACCACCGGGGAGGGGCGGCTACACCTTC.

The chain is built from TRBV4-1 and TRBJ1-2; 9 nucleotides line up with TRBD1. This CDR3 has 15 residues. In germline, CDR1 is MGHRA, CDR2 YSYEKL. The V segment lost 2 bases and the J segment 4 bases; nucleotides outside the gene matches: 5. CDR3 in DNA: TGCGCCAGCAGCCAAACCGGGACAGGGTCCTATGGCTACACCTTC. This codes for CASSQTGTGSYGYTF.

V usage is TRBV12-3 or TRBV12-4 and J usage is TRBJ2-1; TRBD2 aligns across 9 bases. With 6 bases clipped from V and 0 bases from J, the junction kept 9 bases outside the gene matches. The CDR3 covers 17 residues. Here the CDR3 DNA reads TGTGCCAGCAGCCGCTACGCGGGAGGGCCCTCCTACAATGAGCAGTTCTTC. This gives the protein CASSRYAGGPSYNEQFF.

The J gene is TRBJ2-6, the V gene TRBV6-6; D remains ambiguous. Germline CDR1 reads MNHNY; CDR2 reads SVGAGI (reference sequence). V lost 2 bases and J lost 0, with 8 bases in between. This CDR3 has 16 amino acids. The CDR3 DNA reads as TGTGCCAGCAGTTACGACACGAGCTCTGGGGCCAACGTCCTGACTTTC. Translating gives CASSYDTSSGANVLTF.

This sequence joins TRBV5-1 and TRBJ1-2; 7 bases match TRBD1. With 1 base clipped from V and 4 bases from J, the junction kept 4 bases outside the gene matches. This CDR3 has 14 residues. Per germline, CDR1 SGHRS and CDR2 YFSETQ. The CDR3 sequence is CASSLSSGGYGYTF. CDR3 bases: TGCGCCAGCAGCTTGAGTTCAGGGGGCTATGGCTACACCTTC.

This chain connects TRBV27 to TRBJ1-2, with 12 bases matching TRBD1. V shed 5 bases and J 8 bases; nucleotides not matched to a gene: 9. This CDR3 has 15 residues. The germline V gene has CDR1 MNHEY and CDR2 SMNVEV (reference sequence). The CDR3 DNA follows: TGTGCCAGCAGTGTCATGGGACAGGGGGCGCGCGGCTACACCTTC. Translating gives CASSVMGQGARGYTF.

In DNA, the CDR3 is TGTGCCAGCAGTTACTCGATGGGGGCGCGTCAATCCTACGAGCAGTACTTC. Translating it yields CASSYSMGARQSYEQYF. The V gene is TRBV6-5, the J gene TRBJ2-7; tentatively, D is TRBD1 (6 bases). The CDR3 sequence is 17 residues long. V was shortened by 0 bases and J by 1 base, with 16 bases between the two germline ends. Germline values: CDR1 MNHEY, CDR2 SVGAGI.

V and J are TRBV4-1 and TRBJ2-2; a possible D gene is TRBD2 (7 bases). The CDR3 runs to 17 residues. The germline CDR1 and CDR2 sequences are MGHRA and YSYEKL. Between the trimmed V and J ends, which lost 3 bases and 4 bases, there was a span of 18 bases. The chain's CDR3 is CASSQGRDTLATGELFF. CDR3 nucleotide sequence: TGCGCCAGCAGCCAGGGGAGGGACACCCTCGCCACCGGGGAGCTGTTTTTT.

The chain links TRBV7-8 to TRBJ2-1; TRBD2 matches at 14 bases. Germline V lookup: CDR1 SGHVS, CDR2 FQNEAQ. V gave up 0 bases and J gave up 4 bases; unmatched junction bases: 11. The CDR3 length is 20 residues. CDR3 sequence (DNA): TGTGCCAGCAGCTTAGCGTCGGGACTAGCGGGAGATTGGCAATACAATGAGCAGTTCTTC. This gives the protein CASSLASGLAGDWQYNEQFF.

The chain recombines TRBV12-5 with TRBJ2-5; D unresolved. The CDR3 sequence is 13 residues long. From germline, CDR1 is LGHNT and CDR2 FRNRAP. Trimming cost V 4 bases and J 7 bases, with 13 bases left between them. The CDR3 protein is CASGSMVVGTQYF. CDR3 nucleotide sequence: TGTGCTAGTGGTTCCATGGTGGTCGGGACCCAGTACTTC.